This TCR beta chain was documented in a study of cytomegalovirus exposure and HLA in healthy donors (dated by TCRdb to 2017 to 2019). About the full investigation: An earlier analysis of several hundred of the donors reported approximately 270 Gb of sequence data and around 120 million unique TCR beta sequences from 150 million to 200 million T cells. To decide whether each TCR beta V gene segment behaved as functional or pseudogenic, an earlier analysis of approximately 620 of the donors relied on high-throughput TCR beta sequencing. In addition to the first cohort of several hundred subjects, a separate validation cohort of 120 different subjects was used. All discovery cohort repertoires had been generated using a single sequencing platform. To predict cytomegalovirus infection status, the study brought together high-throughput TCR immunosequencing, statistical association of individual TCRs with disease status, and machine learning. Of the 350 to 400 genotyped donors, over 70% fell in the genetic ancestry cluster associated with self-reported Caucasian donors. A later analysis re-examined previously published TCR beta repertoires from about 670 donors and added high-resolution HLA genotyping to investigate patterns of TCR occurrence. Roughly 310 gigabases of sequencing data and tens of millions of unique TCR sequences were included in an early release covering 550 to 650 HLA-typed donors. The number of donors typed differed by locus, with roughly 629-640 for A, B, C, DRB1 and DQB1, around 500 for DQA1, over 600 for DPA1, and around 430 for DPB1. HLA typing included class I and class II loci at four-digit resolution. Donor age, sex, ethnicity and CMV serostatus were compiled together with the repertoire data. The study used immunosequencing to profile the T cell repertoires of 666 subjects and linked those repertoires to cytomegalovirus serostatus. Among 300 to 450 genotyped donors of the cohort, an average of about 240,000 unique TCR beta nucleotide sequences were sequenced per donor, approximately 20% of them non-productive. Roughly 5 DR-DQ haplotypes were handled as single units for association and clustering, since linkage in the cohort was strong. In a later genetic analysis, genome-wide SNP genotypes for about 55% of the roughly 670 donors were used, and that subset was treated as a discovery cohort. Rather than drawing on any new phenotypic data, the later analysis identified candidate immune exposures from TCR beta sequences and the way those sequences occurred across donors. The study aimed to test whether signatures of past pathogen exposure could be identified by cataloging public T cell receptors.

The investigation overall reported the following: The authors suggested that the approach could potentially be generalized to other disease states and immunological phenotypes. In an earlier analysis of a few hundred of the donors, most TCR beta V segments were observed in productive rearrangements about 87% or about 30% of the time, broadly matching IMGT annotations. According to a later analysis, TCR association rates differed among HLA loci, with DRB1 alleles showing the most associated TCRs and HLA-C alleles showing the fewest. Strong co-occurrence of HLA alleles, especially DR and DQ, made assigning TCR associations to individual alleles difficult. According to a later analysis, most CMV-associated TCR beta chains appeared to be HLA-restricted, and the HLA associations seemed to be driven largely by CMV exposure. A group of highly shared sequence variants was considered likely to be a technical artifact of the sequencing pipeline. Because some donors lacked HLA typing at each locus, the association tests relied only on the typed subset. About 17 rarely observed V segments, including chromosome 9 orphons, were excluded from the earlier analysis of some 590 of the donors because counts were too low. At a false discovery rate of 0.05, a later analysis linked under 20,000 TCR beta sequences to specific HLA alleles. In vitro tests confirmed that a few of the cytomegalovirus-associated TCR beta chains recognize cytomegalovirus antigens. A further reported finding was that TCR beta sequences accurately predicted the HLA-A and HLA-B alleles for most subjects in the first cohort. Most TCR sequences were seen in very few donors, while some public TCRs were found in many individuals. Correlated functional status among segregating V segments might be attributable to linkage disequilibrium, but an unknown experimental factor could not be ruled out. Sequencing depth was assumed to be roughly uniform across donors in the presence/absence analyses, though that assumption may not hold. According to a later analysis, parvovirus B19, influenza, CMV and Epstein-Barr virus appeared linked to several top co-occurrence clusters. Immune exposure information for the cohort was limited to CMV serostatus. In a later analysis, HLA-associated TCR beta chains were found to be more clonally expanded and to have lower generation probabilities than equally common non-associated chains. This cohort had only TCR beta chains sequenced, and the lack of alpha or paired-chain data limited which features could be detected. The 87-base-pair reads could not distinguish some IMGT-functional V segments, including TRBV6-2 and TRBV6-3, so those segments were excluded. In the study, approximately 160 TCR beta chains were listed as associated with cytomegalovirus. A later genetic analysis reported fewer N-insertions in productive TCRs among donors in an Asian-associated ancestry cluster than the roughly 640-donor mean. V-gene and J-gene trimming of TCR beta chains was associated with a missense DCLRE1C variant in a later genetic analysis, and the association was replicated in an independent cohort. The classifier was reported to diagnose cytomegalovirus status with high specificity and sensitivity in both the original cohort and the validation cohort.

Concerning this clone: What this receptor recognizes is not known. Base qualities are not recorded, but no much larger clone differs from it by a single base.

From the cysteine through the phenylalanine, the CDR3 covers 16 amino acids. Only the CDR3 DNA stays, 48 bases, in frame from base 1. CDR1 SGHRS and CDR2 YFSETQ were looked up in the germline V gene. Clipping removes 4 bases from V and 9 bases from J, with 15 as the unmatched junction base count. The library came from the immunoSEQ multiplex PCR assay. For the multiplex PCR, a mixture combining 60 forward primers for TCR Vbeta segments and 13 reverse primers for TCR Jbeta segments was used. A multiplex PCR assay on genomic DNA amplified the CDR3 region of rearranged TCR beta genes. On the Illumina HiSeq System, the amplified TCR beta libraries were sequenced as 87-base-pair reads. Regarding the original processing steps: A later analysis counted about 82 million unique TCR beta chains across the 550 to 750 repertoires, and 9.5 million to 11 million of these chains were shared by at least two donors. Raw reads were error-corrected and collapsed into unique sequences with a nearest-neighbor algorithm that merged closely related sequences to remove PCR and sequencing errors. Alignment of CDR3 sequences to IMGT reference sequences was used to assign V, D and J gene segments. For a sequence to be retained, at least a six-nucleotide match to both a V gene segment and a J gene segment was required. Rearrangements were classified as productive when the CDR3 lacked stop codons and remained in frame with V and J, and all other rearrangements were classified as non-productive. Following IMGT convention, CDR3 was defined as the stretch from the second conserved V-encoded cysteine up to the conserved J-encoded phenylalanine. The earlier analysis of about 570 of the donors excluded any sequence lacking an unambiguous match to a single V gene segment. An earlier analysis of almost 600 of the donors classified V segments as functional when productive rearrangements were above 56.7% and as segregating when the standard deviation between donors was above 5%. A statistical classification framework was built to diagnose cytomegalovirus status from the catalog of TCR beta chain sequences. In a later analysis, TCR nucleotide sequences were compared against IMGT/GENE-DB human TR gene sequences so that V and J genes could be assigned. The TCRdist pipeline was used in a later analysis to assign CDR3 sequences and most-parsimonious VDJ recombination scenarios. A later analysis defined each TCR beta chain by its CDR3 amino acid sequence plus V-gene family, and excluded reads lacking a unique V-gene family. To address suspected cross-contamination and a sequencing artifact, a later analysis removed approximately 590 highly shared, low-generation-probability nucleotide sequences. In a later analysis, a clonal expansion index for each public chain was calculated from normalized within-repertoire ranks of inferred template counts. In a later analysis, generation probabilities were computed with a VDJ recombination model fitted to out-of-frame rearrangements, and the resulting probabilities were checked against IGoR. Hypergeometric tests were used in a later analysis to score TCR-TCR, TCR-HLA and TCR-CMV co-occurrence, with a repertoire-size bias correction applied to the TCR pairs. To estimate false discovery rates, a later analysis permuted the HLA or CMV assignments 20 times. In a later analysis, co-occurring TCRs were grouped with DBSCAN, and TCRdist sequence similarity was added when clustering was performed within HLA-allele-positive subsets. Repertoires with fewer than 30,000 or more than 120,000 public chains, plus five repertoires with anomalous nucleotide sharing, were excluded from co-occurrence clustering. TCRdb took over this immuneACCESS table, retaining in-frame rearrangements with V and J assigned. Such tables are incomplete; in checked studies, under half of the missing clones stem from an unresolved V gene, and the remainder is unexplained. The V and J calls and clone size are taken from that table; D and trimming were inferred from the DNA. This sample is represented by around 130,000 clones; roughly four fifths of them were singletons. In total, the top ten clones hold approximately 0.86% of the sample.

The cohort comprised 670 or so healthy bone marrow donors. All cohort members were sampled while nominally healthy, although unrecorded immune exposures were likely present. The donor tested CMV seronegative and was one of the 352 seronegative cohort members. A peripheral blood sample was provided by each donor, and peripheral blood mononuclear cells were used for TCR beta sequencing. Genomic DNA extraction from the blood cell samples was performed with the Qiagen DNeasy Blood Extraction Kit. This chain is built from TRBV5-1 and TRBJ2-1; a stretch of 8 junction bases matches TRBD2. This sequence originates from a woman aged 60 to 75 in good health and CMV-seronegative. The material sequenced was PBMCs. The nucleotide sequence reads TGCGCCAGCAGCCGCGAACCGGGGGGGGCAGTACGTGAGCAGTTCTTC. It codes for CASSREPGGAVREQFF.